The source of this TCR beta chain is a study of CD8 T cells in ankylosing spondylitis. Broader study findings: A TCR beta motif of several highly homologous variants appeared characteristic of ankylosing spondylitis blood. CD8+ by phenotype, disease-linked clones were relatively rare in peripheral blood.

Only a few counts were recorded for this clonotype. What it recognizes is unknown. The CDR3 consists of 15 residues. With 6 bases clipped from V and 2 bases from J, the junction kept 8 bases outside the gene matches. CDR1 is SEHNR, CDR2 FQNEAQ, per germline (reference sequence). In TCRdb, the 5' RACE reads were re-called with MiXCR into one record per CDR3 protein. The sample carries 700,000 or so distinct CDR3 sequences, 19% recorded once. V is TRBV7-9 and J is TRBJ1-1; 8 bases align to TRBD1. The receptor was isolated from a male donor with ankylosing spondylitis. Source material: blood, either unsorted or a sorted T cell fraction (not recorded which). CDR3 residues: CASRNHQGANTEAFF. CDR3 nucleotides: TGTGCCAGCAGGAATCACCAGGGGGCTAACACTGAAGCTTTCTTT.